The rows below give T cell receptor beta chains drawn from one sample of a study of cytomegalovirus exposure and HLA in healthy donors. Produced via immunoSEQ multiplex PCR; TCRdb's table is partial and in-frame only. The table includes about 150,000 clones, 60% to 80% detected once. Sequencing was carried out using PBMCs. The source of these receptors is a young man in good health and CMV-seronegative. Both conserved end residues are part of each CDR3. D genes are given only for firm matches. The size of a clone is reported for some rows only, either as once, few or many, or as a class for expanded clones.

.,.,TRBV29-1,TRBJ1-1,TGCAGCGTTGAAGCAGGTCTGAACACTGAAGCTTTCTTT,CSVEAGLNTEAFF
.,TRBD1,TRBV15,TRBJ2-3,TGTGCCACCAGCAGAGGGGGGACAGCCACAGATACGCAGTATTTT,CATSRGGTATDTQYF
.,.,TRBV13,TRBJ2-7,TGTGCCAGCAGCTTCCACGGGCAGGGGACCTACGAGCAGTACTTC,CASSFHGQGTYEQYF
.,TRBD1,TRBV2,TRBJ1-2,TGTGCCAGCACAGGGGGGAACTATGGCTACACCTTC,CASTGGNYGYTF
.,.,TRBV28,TRBJ1-4,TGTGCCAGCAGCCCCAGGGAAAAACTGTTTTTT,CASSPREKLFF
.,TRBD1,TRBV28,TRBJ1-5,TGTGCCAGCAGTCGCGGACAGGGCAATCAGCCCCAGCATTTT,CASSRGQGNQPQHF
.,TRBD1,TRBV28,TRBJ1-5,TGTGCCAGCAGTCCCTCGGGACAGTCCTATAGCAATCAGCCCCAGCATTTT,CASSPSGQSYSNQPQHF
few,TRBD2,TRBV5-8,TRBJ2-1,TGTGCCAGCGACGGGACTAGCGGGAGGGGGGGCAATGAGCAGTTCTTC,CASDGTSGRGGNEQFF
.,.,TRBV27,TRBJ1-1,TGTGCCAGCAGCGCCCGGGGGACTGAAGCTTTCTTT,CASSARGTEAFF
.,TRBD2,TRBV7-8,TRBJ2-1,TGTGCCAGCAGCTTAGATGCTAGCGGGAGTCATGAGCAGTTCTTC,CASSLDASGSHEQFF
.,TRBD2,TRBV5-1,TRBJ2-1,TGCGCCAGCAGCTTGGGGGGACTAGCGGGAGGCAATGAGCAGTTCTTC,CASSLGGLAGGNEQFF
.,TRBD2,TRBV27,TRBJ2-1,TGTGCCAGCAGTATCACTAGCGGGAGGGGGTATGAGCAGTTCTTC,CASSITSGRGYEQFF
few,.,TRBV5-1,TRBJ2-7,TGCGCCAGCAGCTTCCAGGGCTACGAGCAGTACTTC,CASSFQGYEQYF
.,.,TRBV6-5,TRBJ2-5,TGTGCCAGCAGTTACTCGCGAGGGGGGGCAGAGACCCAGTACTTC,CASSYSRGGAETQYF
few,TRBD2,TRBV10-3,TRBJ2-5,TGTGCCATCAGCAACACTAGCGCGCTAAGAGGGGAGACCCAGTACTTC,CAISNTSALRGETQYF
.,.,TRBV6-1,TRBJ1-3,TGTGCCAGCAGGTCCCCGTCGGGAAACACCATATATTTT,CASRSPSGNTIYF
.,TRBD2,TRBV27,TRBJ2-7,TGTGCCAGCAGCGGGACTAGCGGGTCAGTGTCCTACGAGCAGTACTTC,CASSGTSGSVSYEQYF
few,.,TRBV6-6,TRBJ1-1,TGTGCCAGCAAGTGGGGGCCTAAGGACACTGAAGCTTTCTTT,CASKWGPKDTEAFF